The 18 T cell receptor beta chains in this list originate from one sample, sequenced in a study of blood T cell repertoires in COVID-19. Libraries were prepared by immunoSEQ multiplex PCR; TCRdb keeps only in-frame clonotypes and omits some of them. The sample holds 130,000 to 150,000 clones; 87% are singletons and the top ten take roughly two fifths. Sample: peripheral blood. These receptors were collected from a man in his fifties or sixties who had recovered from COVID-19.

The chain combines TRBV7-6 with TRBJ1-5; D perhaps matches TRBD1 (6 bases). The CDR3 consists of 14 residues. Germline V gene sequence: CDR1 SGHVS, CDR2 FNYEAQ. Trimming took 5 bases from V and 6 from J, leaving 14 bases between them. In nucleotides, the CDR3 is TGTGCCAGCAGCCCCGGACAGAGGGGTCAGCCCCAGCATTTT. Amino acids: CASSPGQRGQPQHF.

V gene TRBV3-1 (or the pseudogene TRBV3-2) combines with J gene TRBJ1-5, with D unclear. The germline V gene has CDR1 LGHDT and CDR2 YNNKEL (reference sequence). This CDR3 spans 15 amino acids. The germline V and J ends were trimmed by 0 bases and 3 bases, with 9 bases remaining between them. DNA of the CDR3: TGTGCCAGCAGCCAAGATGAGGCTTACAATCAGCCCCAGCATTTT. Protein product: CASSQDEAYNQPQHF.

A single count supports this clone. This sequence joins TRBV5-6 and TRBJ1-3, with D perhaps TRBD1 (5 bases). Deletions cut 5 bases from V and 0 bases from J, with 18 bases between. CDR3 length equals 17 residues. CDR1 is SGHDT, CDR2 YYEEEE, per germline. CDR3 amino acids: CASSLTGTEPSGNTIYF. DNA of the CDR3: TGTGCCAGCAGTTTAACCGGGACTGAACCCTCTGGAAACACCATATATTTT.

The chain is built from TRBV7-9 and TRBJ1-1; D gene uncertain. From germline, CDR1 is SEHNR and CDR2 FQNEAQ (reference sequence). The length of the CDR3 is 13 residues. V gave up 5 bases and J gave up 4 bases, with 11 bases separating them. The CDR3 sequence: CASSPAGTTEAFF. CDR3 DNA sequence: TGTGCCAGCAGCCCAGCGGGTACCACTGAAGCTTTCTTT.

The rearrangement joins TRBV7-9 to TRBJ2-5, with 7 bases aligning to TRBD1. There are 15 residues in the CDR3. Germline trimming cut 4 bases from V and 1 base from J; bases unmatched to any gene: 6. Germline V gene lookup returns CDR1 SEHNR and CDR2 FQNEAQ (reference sequence). The CDR3 nucleotides read TGTGCCAGCAGCTATGACGGGACAGCCCAAGAGACCCAGTACTTC. This sequence encodes CASSYDGTAQETQYF.

The chain carries TRBV5-6 and TRBJ2-3, with D possibly matching TRBD1 (5 bases). CDR1 and CDR2 (germline): SGHDT, YYEEEE. The ends were cut back, 1 base at V and 5 bases at J, with 14 bases in the middle. The CDR3 has 15 residues. The CDR3 nucleotides read TGTGCCAGCAGCTTGTTCCAGGGAAAGGTAGATACGCAGTATTTT. It is translated as CASSLFQGKVDTQYF.

This sequence joins TRBV11-2 and TRBJ2-5, with D possibly matching TRBD1 (5 bases). Trimming left V 5 bases short and J 1 base short, with 11 bases between. Germline V lookup: CDR1 SGHAT, CDR2 FQNNGV. There are 14 residues in the CDR3. The CDR3 nucleotides read TGTGCCAGCAGCACAGGCACGGCCCAAGAGACCCAGTACTTC. Translating it yields CASSTGTAQETQYF.

J is TRBJ1-1 and V is TRBV18, with unresolved D. The CDR3 runs to 14 residues. The germline V gene encodes CDR1 KGHSH and CDR2 LQKENI. V shed 3 bases and J shed 2 bases, with 10 bases lying between them. CDR3 nucleotide sequence: TGTGCCAGCTCACCCGGGGAGGGTAACACTGAAGCTTTCTTT. It codes for CASSPGEGNTEAFF.

This rearrangement joins TRBV11-2 to TRBJ2-3, with 7 bases lining up with TRBD1. CDR3 size: 14 residues. Germline CDR1 is SGHAT and CDR2 is FQNNGV. The trim removed 6 bases at V and 0 bases at J, leaving 3 bases unmatched. The CDR3, as DNA: TGTGCCAGCAGAGGGGGCACTAGCACAGATACGCAGTATTTT. Translating it yields CASRGGTSTDTQYF.

The chain recombines TRBV6-6 with TRBJ1-2; D is undetermined. V gave up 0 bases and J gave up 8 bases, with 10 bases separating them. This CDR3 comprises 13 residues. CDR1 is MNHNY and CDR2 is SVGAGI in the germline V gene (reference sequence). The CDR3 spells CASSYSGGRGYTF. CDR3 bases: TGTGCCAGCAGTTACTCGGGAGGGCGCGGCTACACCTTC.

The genes are TRBV2 and TRBJ1-2; 8 bases line up with TRBD1. CDR1 SNHLY and CDR2 FYNNEI come from the germline V gene. Trimming removed 4 bases from V and 5 bases from J; junction bases left unmatched: 3. This CDR3 comprises 13 residues. CDR3 loop: CASSGGQVYGYTF. The CDR3 DNA reads as TGTGCCAGCAGTGGGGGACAGGTTTATGGCTACACCTTC.

The rearrangement uses TRBV2 and TRBJ1-1; D gene unclear. Germline V gene data show CDR1 as SNHLY and CDR2 as FYNNEI. The CDR3 loop spans 11 amino acids. V lost 3 bases to trimming and J lost 10 bases, with 9 bases between them. CDR3 amino acids: CASSDFYPAFF. In DNA form, the CDR3 reads TGTGCCAGCAGTGATTTCTACCCAGCTTTCTTT. Full variable domain (remainder filled in from reference TRBV2 and TRBJ1-1): EPEVTQTPSHQVTQMGQEVILRCVPISNHLYFYWYRQILGQKVEFLVSFYNNEISEKSEIFDDQFSVERPDGSNFTLKIRSTKLEDSAMYFCASSDFYPAFFGQGTRLTVV.

This clone showed up just once. The chain combines TRBV7-2 with TRBJ1-2, with 7 bases identical to TRBD1. CDR3 length: 15 residues. J was trimmed by 2 bases and V by 5 bases; bases with no gene match: 8. Germline CDR1 SGHTA, CDR2 FQGNSA. CDR3 sequence (DNA): TGTGCCAGCAGCATCCGACAGGGTGCGAACTATGGCTACACCTTC. Translating gives CASSIRQGANYGYTF.

This clone occurred a few times. This rearrangement joins TRBV19 to TRBJ2-1, with 13 nucleotides matching TRBD2. V gave up 6 bases and J gave up 6 bases; unmatched junction bases: 5. The germline gives CDR1 LNHDA, CDR2 SQIVND (reference sequence). The length of the CDR3 is 15 residues. The CDR3 loop reads CASSQLAGGSNEQFF. The CDR3, as DNA: TGTGCCAGTAGCCAACTAGCGGGGGGGTCCAATGAGCAGTTCTTC.

The chain links TRBV7-2 to TRBJ2-1; 8 positions match TRBD1. Unmatched junction bases numbered 4, after V lost 0 bases and J lost 9 bases. CDR3 length: 14 residues. Germline values: CDR1 SGHTA, CDR2 FQGNSA. CDR3 DNA sequence: TGTGCCAGCAGCTTAGCGTCAGGGGGCCTTGAGCAGTTCTTC. Amino acid sequence: CASSLASGGLEQFF.

The chain is built from TRBV7-2 and TRBJ2-5; 7 nucleotides align to TRBD1. With V trimmed by 6 bases and J by 2 bases, 9 bases remained unmatched. Germline values: CDR1 SGHTA, CDR2 FQGNSA. This CDR3 has 15 amino acids. The CDR3 spells CASRVGTAKQETQYF. In nucleotides, the CDR3 is TGTGCCAGCAGGGTTGGGACAGCGAAACAAGAGACCCAGTACTTC. Complete variable domain (other parts from reference TRBV7-2 and TRBJ2-5): GAGVSQSPSNKVTEKGKDVELRCDPISGHTALYWYRQSLGQGLEFLIYFQGNSAPDKSGLPSDRFSAERTGGSVSTLTIQRTQQEDSAVYLCASRVGTAKQETQYFGPGTRLLVL.

The gene calls are TRBV7-3 and TRBJ2-5, with 11 nucleotides matching TRBD1. Per the germline V gene, CDR1 is SGHTA and CDR2 is FQGTGA. The CDR3 runs to 15 residues. V shed 4 bases, J shed 5 bases, and the junction held 6 bases outside the gene matches. The DNA for the CDR3 is TGTGCCAGCAGCTCCGGACAGGGGGCTTCTGAGACCCAGTACTTC. Translation: CASSSGQGASETQYF. Based on the CDR3 plus reference TRBV7-3 and TRBJ2-5, the full variable domain is GAGVSQTPSNKVTEKGKYVELRCDPISGHTALYWYRQSLGQGPEFLIYFQGTGAADDSGLPNDRFFAVRPEGSVSTLKIQRTERGDSAVYLCASSSGQGASETQYFGPGTRLLVL.

The chain joins TRBV7-7 to TRBJ2-5; 8 bases agree with TRBD1. From germline, CDR1 is SSHAT and CDR2 FNYEAQ (reference sequence). There are 15 residues in the CDR3. The trim removed 1 base at V and 5 bases at J, leaving 6 bases unmatched. The CDR3, as DNA: TGTGCCAGCAGCTTAGAGTCAGGGGGCTGGGAGACCCAGTACTTC. This encodes CASSLESGGWETQYF.